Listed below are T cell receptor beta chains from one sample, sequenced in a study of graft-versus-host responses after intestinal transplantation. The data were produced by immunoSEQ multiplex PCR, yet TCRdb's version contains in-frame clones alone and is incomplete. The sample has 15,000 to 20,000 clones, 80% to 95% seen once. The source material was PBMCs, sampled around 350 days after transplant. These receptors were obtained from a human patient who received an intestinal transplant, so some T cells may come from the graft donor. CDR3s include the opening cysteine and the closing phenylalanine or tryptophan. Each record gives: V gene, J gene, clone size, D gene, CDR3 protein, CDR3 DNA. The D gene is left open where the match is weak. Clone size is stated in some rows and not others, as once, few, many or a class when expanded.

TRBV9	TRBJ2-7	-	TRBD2	CASGREERDVPYEQYF	TGTGCCAGTGGGAGGGAGGAGCGGGATGTACCCTACGAGCAGTACTTC
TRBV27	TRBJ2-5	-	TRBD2	CASSSLYMRPGLADEETQYF	TGTGCCAGCAGTTCCCTATATATGAGACCGGGACTAGCGGACGAAGAGACCCAGTACTTC
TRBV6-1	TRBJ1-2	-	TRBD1	CASSEATGGGYTF	TGTGCCAGCAGTGAAGCCACAGGGGGTGGCTACACCTTC
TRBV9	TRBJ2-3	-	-	CASSRDLRTDTQYF	TGTGCCAGCAGCCGGGACCTGCGCACAGATACGCAGTATTTT
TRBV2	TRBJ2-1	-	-	CASFKEILALNEQFF	TGTGCCAGCTTCAAGGAAATTCTCGCTCTCAATGAGCAGTTCTTC
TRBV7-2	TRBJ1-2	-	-	CASSLVNRLVTF	TGTGCCAGCAGCTTAGTGAACAGGCTCGTGACCTTC
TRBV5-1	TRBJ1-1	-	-	CASSLTGNTEAFF	TGCGCCAGCAGCTTGACAGGGAACACTGAAGCTTTCTTT
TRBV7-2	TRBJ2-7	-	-	CASSLAVRFYEQYF	TGTGCCAGCAGCTTAGCTGTCCGATTCTACGAGCAGTACTTC
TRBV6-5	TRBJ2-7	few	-	CASSYAGGAYEQYF	TGTGCCAGCAGTTACGCCGGGGGAGCCTACGAGCAGTACTTC
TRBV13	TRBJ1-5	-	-	CASSLGVSDSQPQHF	TGTGCCAGCAGCTTAGGCGTTTCCGATAGTCAGCCCCAGCATTTT
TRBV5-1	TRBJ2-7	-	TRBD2	CASSPRGSGATYEQYF	TGCGCCAGCAGCCCCCGTGGAAGCGGGGCGACCTACGAGCAGTACTTC
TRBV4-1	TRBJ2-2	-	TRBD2	CASSQDFYGPPQREAPGELFF	TGCGCCAGCAGCCAAGATTTCTACGGACCACCGCAGCGGGAGGCCCCCGGGGAGCTGTTTTTT
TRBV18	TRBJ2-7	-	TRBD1	CASSPIIGTDAYEQYF	TGTGCCAGCTCACCGATCATAGGGACAGATGCTTACGAGCAGTACTTC
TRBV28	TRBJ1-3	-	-	CASSRTDKGRGNTIYF	TGTGCCAGCAGTCGTACCGATAAGGGGCGCGGAAACACCATATATTTT
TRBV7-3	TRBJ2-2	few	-	CASSSGQTGELFF	TGTGCCAGCAGCTCTGGACAAACCGGGGAGCTGTTTTTT
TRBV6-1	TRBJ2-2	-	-	CASSEDGSYTGELFF	TGTGCCAGCAGTGAAGACGGGTCTTACACCGGGGAGCTGTTTTTT
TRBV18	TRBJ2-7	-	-	CASSLQGLEQYF	TGTGCCAGCTCATTACAGGGTCTCGAGCAGTACTTC
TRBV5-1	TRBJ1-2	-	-	CASSLGPYGYTF	TGCGCCAGCAGCTTGGGGCCCTATGGCTACACCTTC
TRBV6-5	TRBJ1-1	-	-	CASSYAGVTEAFF	TGTGCCAGCAGTTACGCAGGGGTAACTGAAGCTTTCTTT
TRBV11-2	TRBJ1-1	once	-	CASSLRSNTEAFF	TGTGCCAGCAGCTTAAGGTCGAACACTGAAGCTTTCTTT